These 8 T cell receptor beta chains came from one sample sequenced in a study of T cells in Graves' hyperthyroidism and ophthalmopathy. It was RNA transcripts that yielded the amplified TCR beta CDR3 regions. The HTBI primer set served for first-round RT-PCR of the TCR CDR3. TCRdb called the multiplex PCR reads again in MiXCR, with one record for every CDR3 protein. There are about 200,000 distinct CDR3 sequences in the sample; roughly a sixth occur only once, and around 48% lies in the top ten. The sequencing sample was made of blood. Receptors were obtained from a woman aged 50 to 60 with Graves' hyperthyroidism.

In its sample, this clonotype was seen many times. The rearrangement uses TRBV6-1 and TRBJ2-1, with TRBD2 matching 12 bases. With V trimmed by 4 bases and J by 1 base, 14 bases remained unmatched. The CDR3 is made up of 20 amino acids. The germline gives CDR1 MNHNS, CDR2 SASEGT. CDR3 residues: CASSALLKGLAGTSYNEQFF. CDR3 sequence (DNA): TGTGCCAGCAGTGCGCTTTTGAAAGGACTAGCGGGAACGTCCTACAATGAGCAGTTCTTC.

This clonotype was counted at least ten times. The V gene is TRBV30, the J gene TRBJ1-5; 11 bases line up with TRBD1. Germline-derived CDR1 and CDR2 are GTSNPN and SVGIG (reference sequence). After removal of 2 bases from V and 2 bases from J, the junction contained 2 bases not matched to a gene. The CDR3 has 15 residues. In DNA, the CDR3 is TGTGCCTGGAGTAGGGGACAGGGGGGCAATCAGCCCCAGCATTTT. It yields the protein CAWSRGQGGNQPQHF.

This clonotype was seen repeatedly, ten times or more. The J gene is TRBJ1-1, the V gene TRBV13; maybe TRBD1 (6 bases). Trimming shortened V by 5 bases and J by 5 bases, and 18 bases separated the two germline ends. Germline CDR1 reads PRHDT; CDR2 reads FYEKMQ (reference sequence). The CDR3 is made up of 15 amino acids. The CDR3 coding sequence is TGTGCCAGCAGCCTTCGCGGGGGGCTTGGGACTGAAGCTTTCTTT. Its protein product is CASSLRGGLGTEAFF.

The chain links TRBV7-9 to TRBJ1-5; D is perhaps TRBD1 (5 bases). Germline-derived CDR1 and CDR2 are SEHNR and FQNEAQ (reference sequence). Between the trimmed V and J ends, which lost 1 base and 6 bases, there was a span of 7 bases. The CDR3 covers 13 residues. In nucleotides, the CDR3 is TGTGCCAGCAGCTTAGAGGGGAGTCAGCCCCAGCATTTT. As protein: CASSLEGSQPQHF.

This clonotype was seen many times. This chain uses TRBV12-3 or TRBV12-4 with TRBJ2-7; TRBD1 matches at 8 bases. CDR3 length equals 15 residues. V lost 4 bases to trimming and J lost 3 bases; unmatched junction nucleotides: 8. This chain's CDR3 is CASSSPDRAVYEQYF. DNA for the CDR3: TGTGCCAGCAGTTCTCCGGACAGGGCGGTCTACGAGCAGTACTTC.

The chain employs TRBV2 and TRBJ1-5; D is ambiguous. This CDR3 has 13 amino acids. Germline values: CDR1 SNHLY, CDR2 FYNNEI. The V and J ends lost 5 bases and 5 bases respectively, with 10 bases between them. The chain's CDR3 is CASSSQGHQPQHF. DNA of the CDR3: TGTGCCAGCAGTTCCCAAGGACATCAGCCCCAGCATTTT.

This clonotype was picked up many times. The chain joins TRBV20-1 to TRBJ1-1; D unresolved. Trimming left V 6 bases short and J 0 bases short, with 26 bases between. The CDR3 consists of 18 residues. Per the germline V gene, CDR1 is DFQATT and CDR2 is SNEGSKA (reference sequence). The CDR3: CSASEPEGVAYMNTEAFF. CDR3 in DNA: TGCAGTGCCTCGGAACCCGAGGGAGTTGCCTATATGAACACTGAAGCTTTCTTT.

The table lists this clonotype with many counts. CDR3 sequence (DNA): TGTGCCAGCAGCTTTATAGTGAACACTGAAGCTTTCTTT. Protein product: CASSFIVNTEAFF. This chain joins TRBV5-5 and TRBJ1-1; D uncertain. Looked up from germline, CDR1 is SGHKS and CDR2 is YYEKEE (reference sequence). This CDR3 is 13 amino acids long. Trimming took 2 bases from V and 0 from J, leaving 5 bases between them.